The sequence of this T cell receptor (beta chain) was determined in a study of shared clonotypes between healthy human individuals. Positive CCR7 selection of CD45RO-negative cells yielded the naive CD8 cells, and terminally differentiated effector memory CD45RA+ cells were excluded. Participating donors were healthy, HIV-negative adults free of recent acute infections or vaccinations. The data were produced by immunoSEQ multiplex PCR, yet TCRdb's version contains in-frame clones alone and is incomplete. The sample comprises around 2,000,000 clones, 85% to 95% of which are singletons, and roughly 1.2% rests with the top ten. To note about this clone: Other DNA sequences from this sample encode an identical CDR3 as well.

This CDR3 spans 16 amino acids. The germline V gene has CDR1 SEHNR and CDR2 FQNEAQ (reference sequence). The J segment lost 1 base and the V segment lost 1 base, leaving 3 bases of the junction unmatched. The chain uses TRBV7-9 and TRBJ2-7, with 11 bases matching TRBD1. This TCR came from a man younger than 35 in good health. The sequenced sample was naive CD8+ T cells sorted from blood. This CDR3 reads CASSLGTGGASYEQYF. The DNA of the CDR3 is TGTGCCAGCAGCTTAGGGACAGGGGGCGCTTCCTACGAGCAGTACTTC.